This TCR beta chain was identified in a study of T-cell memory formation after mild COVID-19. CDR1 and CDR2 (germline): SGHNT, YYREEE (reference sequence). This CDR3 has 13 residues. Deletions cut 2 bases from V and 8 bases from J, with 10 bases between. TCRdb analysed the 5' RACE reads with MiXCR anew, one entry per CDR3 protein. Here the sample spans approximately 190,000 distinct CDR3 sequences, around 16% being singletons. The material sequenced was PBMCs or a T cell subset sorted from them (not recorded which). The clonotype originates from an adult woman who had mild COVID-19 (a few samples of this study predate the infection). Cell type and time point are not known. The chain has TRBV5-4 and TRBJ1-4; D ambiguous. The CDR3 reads CASSFPQGEKLFF. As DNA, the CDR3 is TGTGCCAGCAGCTTCCCACAAGGGGAAAAACTGTTTTTT.